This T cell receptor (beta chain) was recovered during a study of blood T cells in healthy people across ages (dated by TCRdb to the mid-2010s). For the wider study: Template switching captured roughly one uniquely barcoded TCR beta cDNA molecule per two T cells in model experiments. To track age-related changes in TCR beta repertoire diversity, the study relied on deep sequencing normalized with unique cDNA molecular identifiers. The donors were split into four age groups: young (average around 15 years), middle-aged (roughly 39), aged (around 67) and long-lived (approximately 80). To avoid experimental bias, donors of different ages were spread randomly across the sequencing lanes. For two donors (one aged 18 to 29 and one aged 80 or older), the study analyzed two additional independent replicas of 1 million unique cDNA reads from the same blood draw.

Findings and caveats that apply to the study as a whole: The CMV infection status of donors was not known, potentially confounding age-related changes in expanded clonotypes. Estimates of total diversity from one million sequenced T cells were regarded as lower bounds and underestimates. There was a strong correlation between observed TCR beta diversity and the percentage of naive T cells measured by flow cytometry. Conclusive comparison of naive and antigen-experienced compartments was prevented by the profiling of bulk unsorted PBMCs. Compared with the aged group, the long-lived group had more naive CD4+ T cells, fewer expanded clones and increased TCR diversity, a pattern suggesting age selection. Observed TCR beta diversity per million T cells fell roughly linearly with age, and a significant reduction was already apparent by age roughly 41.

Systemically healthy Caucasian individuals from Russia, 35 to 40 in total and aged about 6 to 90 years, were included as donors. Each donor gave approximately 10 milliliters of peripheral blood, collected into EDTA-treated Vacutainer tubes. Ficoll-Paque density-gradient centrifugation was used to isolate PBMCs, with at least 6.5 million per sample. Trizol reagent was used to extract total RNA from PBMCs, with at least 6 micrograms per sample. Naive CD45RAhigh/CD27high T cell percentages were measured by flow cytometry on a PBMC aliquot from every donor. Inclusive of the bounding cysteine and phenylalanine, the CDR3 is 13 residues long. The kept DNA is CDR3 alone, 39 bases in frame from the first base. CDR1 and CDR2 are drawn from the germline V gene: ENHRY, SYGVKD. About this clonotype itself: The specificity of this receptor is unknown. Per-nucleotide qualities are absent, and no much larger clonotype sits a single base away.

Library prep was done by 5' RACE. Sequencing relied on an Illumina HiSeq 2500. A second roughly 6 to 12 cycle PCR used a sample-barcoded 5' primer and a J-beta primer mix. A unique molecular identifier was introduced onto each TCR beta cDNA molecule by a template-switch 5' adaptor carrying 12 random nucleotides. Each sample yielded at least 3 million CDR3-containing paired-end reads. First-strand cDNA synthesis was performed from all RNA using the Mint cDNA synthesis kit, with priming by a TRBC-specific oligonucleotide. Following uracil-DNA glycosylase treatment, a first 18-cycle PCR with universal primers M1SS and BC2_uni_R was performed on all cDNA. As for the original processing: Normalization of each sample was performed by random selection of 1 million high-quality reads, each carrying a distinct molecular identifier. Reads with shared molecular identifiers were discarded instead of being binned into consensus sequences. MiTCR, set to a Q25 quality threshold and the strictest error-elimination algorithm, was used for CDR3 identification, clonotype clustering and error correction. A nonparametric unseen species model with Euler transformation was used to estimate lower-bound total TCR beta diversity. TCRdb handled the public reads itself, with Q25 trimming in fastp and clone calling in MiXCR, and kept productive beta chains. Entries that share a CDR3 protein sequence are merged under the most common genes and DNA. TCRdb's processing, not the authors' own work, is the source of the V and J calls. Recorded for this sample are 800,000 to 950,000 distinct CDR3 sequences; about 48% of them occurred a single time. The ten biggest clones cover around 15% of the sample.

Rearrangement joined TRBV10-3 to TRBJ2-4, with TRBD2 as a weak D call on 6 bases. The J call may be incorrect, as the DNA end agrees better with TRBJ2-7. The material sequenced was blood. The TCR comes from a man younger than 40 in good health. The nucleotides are TGTGCCAGCACCGGGACTGGGAAGTACGAGCAGTACTTC. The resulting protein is CASTGTGKYEQYF.